This TCR beta chain was captured by sequencing in a study of T cell repertoires in cytomegalovirus infection. Study results and caveats: Of the TCR beta families, the public ones yielded a cumulative frequency that identified carriers of CMV plus the relevant HLA.

Only a few counts were recorded for this clonotype. Its antigen remains unidentified. TCRdb re-called the reads with MiXCR, one entry per CDR3 protein. The table lists more than 400,000 distinct CDR3 sequences, approximately 26% of them singletons. This CDR3 has 11 residues. Trimming removed 6 bases at V and 6 bases at J, with 11 bases between. Germline V gives CDR1 DFQATT, CDR2 SNEGSKA (reference sequence). Input material: PBMCs. The chain has TRBV20-1 and TRBJ1-2; no clear D gene. The receptor comes from a human donor in good health (CMV status not recorded). Some clones in this sample may be carry-over from other donors' samples. CDR3 nucleotide sequence: TGCAGTGCCCCGGTCCCGGATGGCTACACCTTC. Its protein product is CSAPVPDGYTF.